What follows is one TCR beta chain and its context. This CDR3 has 14 residues. Germline CDR1 and CDR2: MGHRA and YSYEKL. Between the trimmed V and J ends, which lost 4 bases and 2 bases, there was a span of 12 bases. The repertoire was sequenced with immunoSEQ multiplex PCR; TCRdb's copy has only in-frame clones and lacks some. This sample has over 25,000 clones, with around 86% found just once. This entry belongs to a study of OX40 agonist ivuxolimab in advanced cancers. Study summary: Intravenous ivuxolimab at 0.01 to 10 mg/kg was given to patients every 2 weeks.

The input for sequencing was CD4+ or CD8+ T cells sorted from blood, taken in a trial of the OX40 agonist ivuxolimab. This chain joins TRBV4-1 and TRBJ2-7; no reliable D call. This TCR derives from an adult with an advanced solid tumor such as melanoma, head and neck, liver or kidney cancer. The CDR3 nucleotides are TGCGCCAGCAGCCTCGACAAGGCGGCCTACGAGCAGTACTTC. Protein sequence: CASSLDKAAYEQYF.